Reported below is one TCR beta chain. The sample originates from a study of technical replicates of blood from a handful of donors. Germline loops: CDR1 LGHNA, CDR2 YNFKEQ. This CDR3 has 19 amino acids. Trimming took off 1 base at V and 4 bases at J, with 23 bases between the two ends. Repertoires were generated with immunoSEQ multiplex PCR, while TCRdb's copy carries only in-frame clones and drops some. The data hold tens of thousands of clones, with 85% to 95% observed a single time. The sequencing sample was made of T cells isolated from PBMCs. The gene calls are TRBV4-2 and TRBJ2-1; tentative D call: TRBD2 (5 bases). This receptor was taken from a human donor in good health. The CDR3 region is CASSQAPEWGLSGYNEQFF. For the CDR3, the DNA is TGTGCCAGCAGCCAAGCCCCGGAGTGGGGTTTAAGCGGTTACAATGAGCAGTTCTTC.